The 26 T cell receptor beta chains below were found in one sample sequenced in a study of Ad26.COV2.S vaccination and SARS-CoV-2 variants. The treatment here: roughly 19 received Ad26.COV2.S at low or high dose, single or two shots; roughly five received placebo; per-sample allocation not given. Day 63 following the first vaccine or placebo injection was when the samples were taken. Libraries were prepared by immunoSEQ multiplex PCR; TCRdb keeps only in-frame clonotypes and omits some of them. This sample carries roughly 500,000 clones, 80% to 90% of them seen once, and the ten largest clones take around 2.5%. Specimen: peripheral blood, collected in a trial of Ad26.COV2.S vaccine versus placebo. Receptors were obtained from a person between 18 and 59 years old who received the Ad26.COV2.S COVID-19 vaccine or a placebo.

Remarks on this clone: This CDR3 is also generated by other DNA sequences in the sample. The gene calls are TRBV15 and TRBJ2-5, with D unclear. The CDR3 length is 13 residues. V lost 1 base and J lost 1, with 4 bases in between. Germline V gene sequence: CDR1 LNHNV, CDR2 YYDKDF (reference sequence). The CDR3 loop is CATSRGIQETQYF. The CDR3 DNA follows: TGTGCCACCAGCAGAGGCATCCAAGAGACCCAGTACTTC.

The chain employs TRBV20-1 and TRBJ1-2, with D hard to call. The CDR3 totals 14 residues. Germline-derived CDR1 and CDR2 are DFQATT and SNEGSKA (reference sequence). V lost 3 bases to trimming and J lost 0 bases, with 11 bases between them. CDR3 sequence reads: CSASLGSSNYGYTF. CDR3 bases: TGCAGTGCTAGTCTGGGGTCATCTAACTATGGCTACACCTTC.

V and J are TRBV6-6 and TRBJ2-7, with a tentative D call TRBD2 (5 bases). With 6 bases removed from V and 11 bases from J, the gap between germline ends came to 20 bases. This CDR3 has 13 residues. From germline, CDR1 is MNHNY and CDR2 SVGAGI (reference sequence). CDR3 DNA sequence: TGTGCCAGCAGCCCAATGCTAGTAGCGACAAAGTACGTC. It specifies CASSPMLVATKYV.

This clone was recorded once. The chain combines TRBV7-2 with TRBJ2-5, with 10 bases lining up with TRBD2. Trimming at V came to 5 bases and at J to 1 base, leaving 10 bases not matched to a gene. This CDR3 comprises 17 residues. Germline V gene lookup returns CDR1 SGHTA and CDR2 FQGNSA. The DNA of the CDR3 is TGTGCCAGCAGCCGCGCCTGGACTAGCGGTACCCAAGAGACCCAGTACTTC. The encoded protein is CASSRAWTSGTQETQYF.

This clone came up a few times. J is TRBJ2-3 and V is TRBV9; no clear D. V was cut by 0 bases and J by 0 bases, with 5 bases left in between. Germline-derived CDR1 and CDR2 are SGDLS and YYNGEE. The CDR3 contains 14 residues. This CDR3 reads CASSVDRSTDTQYF. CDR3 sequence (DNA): TGTGCCAGCAGCGTAGACAGAAGCACAGATACGCAGTATTTT.

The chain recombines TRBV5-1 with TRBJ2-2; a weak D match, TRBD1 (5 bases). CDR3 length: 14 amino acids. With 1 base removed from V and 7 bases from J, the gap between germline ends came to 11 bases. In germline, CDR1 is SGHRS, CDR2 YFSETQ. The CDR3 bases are TGCGCCAGCAGCTTGAGGTGGGGCGGCGGGGAGCTGTTTTTT. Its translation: CASSLRWGGGELFF.

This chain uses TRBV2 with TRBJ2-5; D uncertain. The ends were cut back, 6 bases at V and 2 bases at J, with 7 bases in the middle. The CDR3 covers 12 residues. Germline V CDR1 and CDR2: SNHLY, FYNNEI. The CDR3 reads CASRQLQETQYF. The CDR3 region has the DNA TGTGCCAGCAGACAGCTGCAAGAGACCCAGTACTTC.

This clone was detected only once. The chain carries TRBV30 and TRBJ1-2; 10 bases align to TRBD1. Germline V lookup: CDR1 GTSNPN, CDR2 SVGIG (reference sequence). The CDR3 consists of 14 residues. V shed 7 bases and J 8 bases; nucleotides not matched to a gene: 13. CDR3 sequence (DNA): TGTGCCTCAACGACCGGGACAGGGGAGAGAGGCTACACCTTC. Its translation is CASTTGTGERGYTF.

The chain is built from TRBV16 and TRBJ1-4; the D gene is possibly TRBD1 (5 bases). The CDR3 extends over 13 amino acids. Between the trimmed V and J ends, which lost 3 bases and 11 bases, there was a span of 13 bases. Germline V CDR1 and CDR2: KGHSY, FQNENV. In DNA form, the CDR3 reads TGTGCCAGCAGCCACCCGACCAGGGAGAAACTGTTTTTT. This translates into CASSHPTREKLFF.

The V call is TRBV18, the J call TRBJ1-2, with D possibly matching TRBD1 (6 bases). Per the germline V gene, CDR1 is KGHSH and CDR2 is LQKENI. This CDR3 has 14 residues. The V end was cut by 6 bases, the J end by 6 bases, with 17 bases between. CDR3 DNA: TGTGCCAGCTCTCAACAGGGAATAGGCGATGGCTACACCTTC. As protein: CASSQQGIGDGYTF.

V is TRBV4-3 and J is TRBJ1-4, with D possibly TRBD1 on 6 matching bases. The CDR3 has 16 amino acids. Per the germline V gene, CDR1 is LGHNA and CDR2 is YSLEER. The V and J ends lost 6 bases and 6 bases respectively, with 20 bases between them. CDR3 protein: CASRANPGAFDEKLFF. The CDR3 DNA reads TGCGCCAGCAGGGCTAACCCGGGGGCATTTGATGAAAAACTGTTTTTT.

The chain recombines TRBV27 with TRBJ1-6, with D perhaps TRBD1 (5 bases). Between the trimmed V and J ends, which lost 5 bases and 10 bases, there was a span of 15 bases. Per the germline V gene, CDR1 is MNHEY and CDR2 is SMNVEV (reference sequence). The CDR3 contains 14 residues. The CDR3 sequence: CASSRGGTGSPLHF. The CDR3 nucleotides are TGTGCCAGCAGTAGAGGAGGGACCGGGTCACCCCTCCACTTT.

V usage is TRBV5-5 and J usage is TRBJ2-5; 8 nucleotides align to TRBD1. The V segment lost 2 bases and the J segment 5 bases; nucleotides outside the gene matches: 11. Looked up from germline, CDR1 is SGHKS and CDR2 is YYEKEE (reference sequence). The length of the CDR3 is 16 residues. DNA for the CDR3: TGTGCCAGCAGCTTTCAGTCCCCAGGGGGCCTGGAGACCCAGTACTTC. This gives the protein CASSFQSPGGLETQYF.

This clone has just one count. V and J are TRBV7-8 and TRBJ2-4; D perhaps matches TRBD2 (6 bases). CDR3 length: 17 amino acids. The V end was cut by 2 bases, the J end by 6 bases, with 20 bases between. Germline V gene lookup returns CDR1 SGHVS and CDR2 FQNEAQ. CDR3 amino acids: CASSLRLRGARGNIQYF. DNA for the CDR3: TGTGCCAGCAGCTTACGCCTTCGAGGGGCGCGGGGAAACATTCAGTACTTC.

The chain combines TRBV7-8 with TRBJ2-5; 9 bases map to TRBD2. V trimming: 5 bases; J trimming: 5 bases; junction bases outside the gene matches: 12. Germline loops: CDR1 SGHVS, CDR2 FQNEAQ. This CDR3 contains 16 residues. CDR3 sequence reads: CASSPRAIAGEETQYF. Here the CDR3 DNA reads TGTGCCAGCAGCCCTAGGGCCATAGCGGGAGAGGAGACCCAGTACTTC.

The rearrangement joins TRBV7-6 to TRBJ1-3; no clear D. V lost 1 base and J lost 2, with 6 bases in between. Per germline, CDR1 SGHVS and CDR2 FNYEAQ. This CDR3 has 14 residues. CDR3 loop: CASSLEAAGNTIYF. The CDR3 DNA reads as TGTGCCAGCAGCTTAGAGGCGGCTGGAAACACCATATATTTT.

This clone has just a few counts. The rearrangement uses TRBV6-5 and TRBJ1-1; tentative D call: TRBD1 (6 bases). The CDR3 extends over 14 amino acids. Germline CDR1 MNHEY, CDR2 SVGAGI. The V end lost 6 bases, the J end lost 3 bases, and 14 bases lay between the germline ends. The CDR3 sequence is CASSRQDTYTEAFF. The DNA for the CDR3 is TGTGCCAGCAGCCGACAGGATACTTACACTGAAGCTTTCTTT.

The CDR3 sequence is CASSFSEDNSPLHF. DNA for the CDR3: TGTGCCAGCAGCTTTTCCGAGGATAATTCACCCCTCCACTTT. The chain carries TRBV5-6 and TRBJ1-6; D ambiguous. Deletions cut 2 bases from V and 5 bases from J, with 8 bases between. The CDR3 sequence is 14 residues long. The germline CDR1 and CDR2 sequences are SGHDT and YYEEEE.

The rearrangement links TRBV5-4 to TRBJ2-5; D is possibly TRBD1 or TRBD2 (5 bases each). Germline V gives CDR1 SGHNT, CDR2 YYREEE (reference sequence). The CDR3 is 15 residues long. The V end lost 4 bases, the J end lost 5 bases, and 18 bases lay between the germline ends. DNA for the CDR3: TGTGCCAGCAGCACCCCAACAGGCGGGTGGGAGACCCAGTACTTC. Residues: CASSTPTGGWETQYF.

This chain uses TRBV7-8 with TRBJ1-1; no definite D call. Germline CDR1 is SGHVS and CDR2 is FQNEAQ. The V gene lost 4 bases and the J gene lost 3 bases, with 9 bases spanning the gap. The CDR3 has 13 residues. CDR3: CASSSYTDTEAFF. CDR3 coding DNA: TGTGCCAGCAGCTCATACACTGACACTGAAGCTTTCTTT.

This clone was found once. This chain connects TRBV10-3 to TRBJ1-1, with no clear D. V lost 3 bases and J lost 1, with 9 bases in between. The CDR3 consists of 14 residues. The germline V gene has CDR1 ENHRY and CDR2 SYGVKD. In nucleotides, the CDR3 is TGTGCCATCAGTGAATGGCAGACGAACACTGAAGCTTTCTTT. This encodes CAISEWQTNTEAFF.

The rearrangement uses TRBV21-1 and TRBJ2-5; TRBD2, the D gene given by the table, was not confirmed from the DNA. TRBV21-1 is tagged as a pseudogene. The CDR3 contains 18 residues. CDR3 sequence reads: CASSKGKRFCGYQETQYF. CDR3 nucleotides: TGTGCCAGCAGCAAAGGAAAAAGGTTTTGCGGGTACCAAGAGACCCAGTACTTC.

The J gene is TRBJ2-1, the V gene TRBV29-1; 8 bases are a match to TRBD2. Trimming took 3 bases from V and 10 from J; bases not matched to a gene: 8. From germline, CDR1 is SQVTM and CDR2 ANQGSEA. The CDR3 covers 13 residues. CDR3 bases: TGCAGCGTTGATGGTAGTAGCGGGGACGAGCAGTTCTTC. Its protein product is CSVDGSSGDEQFF.

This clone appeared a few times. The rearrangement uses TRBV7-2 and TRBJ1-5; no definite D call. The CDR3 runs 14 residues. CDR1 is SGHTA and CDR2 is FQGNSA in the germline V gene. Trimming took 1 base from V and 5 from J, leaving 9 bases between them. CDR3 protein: CASSLGGWDQPQHF. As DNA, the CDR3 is TGTGCCAGCAGCTTAGGTGGTTGGGATCAGCCCCAGCATTTT.

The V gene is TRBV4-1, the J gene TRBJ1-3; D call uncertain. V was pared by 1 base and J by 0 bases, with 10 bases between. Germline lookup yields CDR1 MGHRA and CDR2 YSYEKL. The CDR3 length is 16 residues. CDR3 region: CASSQAFRVSGNTIYF. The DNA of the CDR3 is TGCGCCAGCAGCCAAGCGTTCCGAGTCTCTGGAAACACCATATATTTT.

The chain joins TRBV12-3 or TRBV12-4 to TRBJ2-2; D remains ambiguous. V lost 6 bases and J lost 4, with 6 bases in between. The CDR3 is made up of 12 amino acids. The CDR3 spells CASRETTGELFF. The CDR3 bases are TGTGCCAGCAGGGAAACCACCGGGGAGCTGTTTTTT.